This record covers a single TCR beta chain. Its antigen is unknown. The V segment lost 2 bases and the J segment 5 bases; nucleotides outside the gene matches: 16. This CDR3 is built from 18 residues. Germline CDR1 reads SEHNR; CDR2 reads FQNEAQ (reference sequence). This entry comes from a study of identical twins. With template switching, a universal primer site was added, and the cDNA carried unique molecular identifiers. TCRdb analysed the 5' RACE reads with MiXCR anew, one entry per CDR3 protein. Here the sample spans some 1,600,000 distinct CDR3 sequences, about 30% being singletons. Study-wide results and caveats: Conclusions came from cross-sectional statistical analysis, not from following the same donors.

This receptor was obtained from a newborn girl in good health. The chain couples TRBV7-9 to TRBJ2-3; TRBD2 matches at 7 bases. Sequenced sample: cord blood. This CDR3 reads CASSLMFSGGSELDTQYF. The CDR3 region has the DNA TGTGCCAGCAGCTTAATGTTCTCGGGCGGGAGCGAATTAGATACGCAGTATTTT.